One and the same sample provided the 15 T cell receptor beta chains below, sequenced in a study of CD4 T cells in relation to SARS-CoV-2 and coronaviruses. Their antigens are not known. Assay: immunoSEQ multiplex PCR; the TCRdb copy retains only in-frame clones and omits some. The sample includes approximately 43,000 clones, approximately 84% seen only once; the top ten take roughly 1.2%. The sequencing sample was made of naive CD4+ T cells from PBMCs, cultured in vitro. Subset described: naive CD4+ T cells isolated by negative enrichment. These receptors were taken from an adult with COVID-19.

The chain is built from TRBV5-4 and TRBJ2-4; 13 positions agree with TRBD2. CDR3 length equals 16 residues. Germline trimming cut 4 bases from V and 7 bases from J; bases unmatched to any gene: 8. In germline, CDR1 is SGHNT, CDR2 YYREEE (reference sequence). The chain's CDR3 is CASSPATSGRSNIQYF. For the CDR3, the DNA is TGTGCCAGCAGCCCGGCGACTAGCGGGAGGTCGAACATTCAGTACTTC. The whole variable domain, filled in from reference TRBV5-4 and TRBJ2-4, reads ETGVTQSPTHLIKTRGQQVTLRCSSQSGHNTVSWYQQALGQGPQFIFQYYREEENGRGNFPPRFSGLQFPNYSSELNVNALELDDSALYLCASSPATSGRSNIQYFGAGTRLSVL.

This clone has just one count. The V gene is TRBV11-2, the J gene TRBJ2-3; 10 positions match TRBD2. The trim removed 3 bases at V and 4 bases at J, leaving 10 bases unmatched. Germline V gene data show CDR1 as SGHAT and CDR2 as FQNNGV. The CDR3 is made up of 17 amino acids. The CDR3 is CASSFLYSGRAADTQYF. The CDR3 nucleotides read TGTGCCAGCAGCTTTTTATACAGCGGGAGGGCCGCAGATACGCAGTATTTT. Using reference TRBV11-2 and TRBJ2-3 for the parts outside the CDR3, the full variable domain is EAGVAQSPRYKIIEKRQSVAFWCNPISGHATLYWYQQILGQGPKLLIQFQNNGVVDDSQLPKDRFSAERLKGVDSTLKIQPAKLEDSAVYLCASSFLYSGRAADTQYFGPGTRLTVL.

The rearrangement joins TRBV18 to TRBJ2-3, with D unclear. The CDR3 has 13 residues. V lost 0 bases to trimming and J lost 12 bases, with 13 bases between them. Per the germline V gene, CDR1 is KGHSH and CDR2 is LQKENI. CDR3 in amino acids: CASSPPSREFQYF. CDR3 coding DNA: TGTGCCAGCTCACCACCCTCTAGGGAATTTCAGTATTTT.

This clone was detected once. The chain couples TRBV10-3 to TRBJ2-1; D could derive from TRBD1 or TRBD2 (5 bases each). V was trimmed by 8 bases and J by 0 bases, leaving 8 bases between them. The germline V gene has CDR1 ENHRY and CDR2 SYGVKD. The CDR3 totals 13 residues. The chain's CDR3 is CAIGGSSYNEQFF. The CDR3 region has the DNA TGTGCCATCGGGGGAAGCTCCTACAATGAGCAGTTCTTC.

There are a few counts of this clone. The chain is built from TRBV2 and TRBJ2-2; D is uncertain. V was shortened by 3 bases and J by 0 bases, with 8 bases between the two germline ends. CDR3 length: 15 amino acids. CDR1 and CDR2 from the germline V gene are SNHLY and FYNNEI. Written as DNA, the CDR3 is TGTGCCAGCAGTGAGGGTGGGGCGAACACCGGGGAGCTGTTTTTT. Translation: CASSEGGANTGELFF. Variable domain in full (rest from reference TRBV2 and TRBJ2-2): EPEVTQTPSHQVTQMGQEVILRCVPISNHLYFYWYRQILGQKVEFLVSFYNNEISEKSEIFDDQFSVERPDGSNFTLKIRSTKLEDSAMYFCASSEGGANTGELFFGEGSRLTVL.

V and J are TRBV5-1 and TRBJ2-3, with 7 bases identical to TRBD2. V shed 2 bases and J 2 bases; nucleotides not matched to a gene: 2. The CDR3 has 14 residues. The germline gives CDR1 SGHRS, CDR2 YFSETQ. The CDR3 DNA sequence: TGCGCCAGCAGCTTAGCGGGGTTCACAGATACGCAGTATTTT. This translates into CASSLAGFTDTQYF. The variable domain in full, with the rest retrieved from reference TRBV5-1 and TRBJ2-3, is KAGVTQTPRYLIKTRGQQVTLSCSPISGHRSVSWYQQTPGQGLQFLFEYFSETQRNKGNFPGRFSGRQFSNSRSEMNVSTLELGDSALYLCASSLAGFTDTQYFGPGTRLTVL.

The chain employs TRBV28 and TRBJ2-7; D is perhaps TRBD1 or TRBD2 (5 bases each). CDR1 is MDHEN and CDR2 is SYDVKM in the germline V gene. The V end was cut by 3 bases, the J end by 3 bases, with 15 bases between. The CDR3 covers 15 residues. CDR3: CASSFPGTVSYEQYF. The DNA for the CDR3 is TGTGCCAGCAGTTTCCCCGGGACGGTGAGCTACGAGCAGTACTTC.

The genes are TRBV30 and TRBJ1-6; D gene ambiguous. The V end was cut by 3 bases, the J end by 6 bases, with 9 bases between. The germline gives CDR1 GTSNPN, CDR2 SVGIG (reference sequence). This CDR3 comprises 13 residues. The CDR3 coding sequence is TGTGCCTGGAGGGACCTTTTTAATTCACCCCTCCACTTT. Translation gives CAWRDLFNSPLHF.

CDR3 loop: CASSLGYSTQYF. CDR3 coding DNA: TGTGCCAGCAGCTTAGGCTATTCTACCCAGTACTTC. This chain connects TRBV7-2 to TRBJ2-5; D not resolved. V was pared by 1 base and J by 8 bases, with 8 bases between. CDR1 is SGHTA, CDR2 FQGNSA, per germline. This CDR3 is 12 amino acids long.

The chain has TRBV7-4 and TRBJ2-7, with 13 bases fitting TRBD2. Trimming removed 4 bases from V and 1 base from J; junction bases left unmatched: 13. The CDR3 covers 19 residues. Germline V CDR1 and CDR2: SGHVT, SQSDAQ. In nucleotides, the CDR3 is TGTGCCAGCAGCTCCGGCGTCACTAGCGGGAGGGCCAAATCCTACGAGCAGTACTTC. Translating gives CASSSGVTSGRAKSYEQYF.

The V call is TRBV19, the J call TRBJ2-5; 9 bases are shared with TRBD2. Germline lookup yields CDR1 LNHDA and CDR2 SQIVND (reference sequence). This CDR3 contains 19 residues. The trim removed 3 bases at V and 2 bases at J, leaving 16 bases unmatched. For the CDR3, the DNA is TGTGCCAGTAGTATCGGAGCGGCGCGACTAGCGGTTCATCAAGAGACCCAGTACTTC. Its protein product is CASSIGAARLAVHQETQYF.

CDR3 sequence reads: CASSLSGGIEQYF. CDR3 bases: TGTGCCAGCAGTTTGTCTGGGGGGATTGAGCAGTACTTC. The genes are TRBV28 and TRBJ2-7; possible D gene TRBD2, 6 bases. This CDR3 contains 13 residues. Germline V gene sequence: CDR1 MDHEN, CDR2 SYDVKM. Trimming pared 3 bases from V and 7 bases from J, leaving 13 bases between. Full variable domain (missing parts from reference TRBV28 and TRBJ2-7): DVKVTQSSRYLVKRTGEKVFLECVQDMDHENMFWYRQDPGLGLRLIYFSYDVKMKEKGDIPEGYSVSREKKERFSLILESASTNQTSMYLCASSLSGGIEQYFGPGTRLTVT.

The chain joins TRBV13 to TRBJ2-1, with D maybe TRBD2 (5 bases). Trimming stripped 0 bases from V and 3 bases from J, with 9 bases between. This CDR3 is 15 amino acids long. Germline V CDR1 and CDR2: PRHDT, FYEKMQ (reference sequence). The CDR3, as DNA: TGTGCCAGCAGCTTAGGGTGGGAGAACTACAATGAGCAGTTCTTC. Protein: CASSLGWENYNEQFF.

The chain links TRBV5-7 to TRBJ2-5; D may be TRBD2 (5 bases). TRBV5-7 is an ORF for which the function is uncertain. This CDR3 is 14 amino acids long. V was cut by 2 bases and J by 4 bases, with 12 bases left in between. The CDR3 sequence: CASSFDRGRETQYF. CDR3 in DNA: TGTGCCAGCAGCTTTGACCGAGGGAGAGAGACCCAGTACTTC.

The chain employs TRBV19 and TRBJ2-2, with D maybe TRBD1 (5 bases). The V gene's germline CDR1 is LNHDA and CDR2 SQIVND (reference sequence). There are 14 residues in the CDR3. V dropped 7 bases and J dropped 8 bases, with 17 bases sitting between them. The CDR3 DNA reads as TGTGCCAGTAAGGAGACAGTCAAAGGGGGGGAGCTGTTTTTT. Encoded protein: CASKETVKGGELFF.